This passage covers 30 T cell receptor beta chains from one sample sequenced in a study of a mutant IDH1 vaccine in newly diagnosed glioma. Repertoires were generated with immunoSEQ multiplex PCR, while TCRdb's copy carries only in-frame clones and drops some. Found here are 50,000 to 65,000 clones, roughly 80% of them singletons; the top ten hold about a fifth. The sample's time point: baseline, week 1 (first vaccination visit). Treatment defined: pre-vaccination baseline after standard-of-care therapy. The source material was PBMCs, sampled from a glioma patient treated with radiotherapy, temozolomide or both. All receptors come from a man between 18 and 29 years old with glioma.

The J gene is TRBJ1-2, the V gene TRBV5-5; 10 bases align to TRBD1. Germline CDR1 reads SGHKS; CDR2 reads YYEKEE (reference sequence). The V segment lost 0 bases and the J segment 2 bases; nucleotides outside the gene matches: 10. The length of the CDR3 is 18 residues. The DNA for the CDR3 is TGTGCCAGCAGCTTGGCCCTGACAGGGGGCAGGGGGAACTATGGCTACACCTTC. Protein sequence: CASSLALTGGRGNYGYTF.

The chain is built from TRBV6-5 and TRBJ2-2; D not certain. In germline, CDR1 is MNHEY, CDR2 SVGAGI. The germline V and J ends were trimmed by 2 bases and 3 bases, with 7 bases remaining between them. This CDR3 has 14 residues. In nucleotides, the CDR3 is TGTGCCAGCAGTTACGGTGGAGACACCGGGGAGCTGTTTTTT. Amino acid sequence: CASSYGGDTGELFF.

The rearrangement joins TRBV19 to TRBJ2-1, with D perhaps TRBD2 (6 bases). The CDR3 covers 13 residues. Trimming stripped 5 bases from V and 8 bases from J, with 13 bases between. Germline-derived CDR1 and CDR2 are LNHDA and SQIVND (reference sequence). CDR3 in DNA: TGTGCCAGTAGTTGGAGGGGATCCCATGAGCAGTTCTTC. It is translated as CASSWRGSHEQFF.

J is TRBJ1-1 and V is TRBV6-5, with D perhaps matching TRBD1 (5 bases). Germline V gene sequence: CDR1 MNHEY, CDR2 SVGAGI. CDR3 length: 14 amino acids. V dropped 5 bases and J dropped 1 base, with 11 bases sitting between them. The CDR3 DNA reads TGTGCCAGCAGTCGCCGCAGGGAGAACACTGAAGCTTTCTTT. It specifies CASSRRRENTEAFF.

This chain uses TRBV19 with TRBJ1-1; perhaps TRBD1 as D (5 bases). The CDR3 spans 14 residues. The germline gives CDR1 LNHDA, CDR2 SQIVND (reference sequence). V lost 4 bases, J lost 2 bases, and 11 bases lay in between. The CDR3, as DNA: TGTGCCAGTAGTAGGGGACTCCTAAACACTGAAGCTTTCTTT. Its translation is CASSRGLLNTEAFF. Supplemented by reference TRBV19 and TRBJ1-1, the full variable domain reads DGGITQSPKYLFRKEGQNVTLSCEQNLNHDAMYWYRQDPGQGLRLIYYSQIVNDFQKGDIAEGYSVSREKKESFPLTVTSAQKNPTAFYLCASSRGLLNTEAFFGQGTRLTVV.

The chain combines TRBV7-2 with TRBJ1-1; 10 nucleotides line up with TRBD1. From germline, CDR1 is SGHTA and CDR2 FQGNSA. Unmatched junction bases numbered 4, after V lost 5 bases and J lost 4 bases. CDR3 length: 14 amino acids. The CDR3, as DNA: TGTGCCAGCAGCAGACAGGGGGCGACCACTGAAGCTTTCTTT. Its protein product is CASSRQGATTEAFF.

The V and J genes are TRBV14 and TRBJ1-4; 8 nucleotides agree with TRBD1. This CDR3 contains 15 residues. The V and J ends lost 4 bases and 3 bases, in that order; junction bases with no gene match: 4. CDR1 and CDR2 (germline): SGHDN, FVKESK. This CDR3 is CASSRWTGSNEKLFF. The CDR3 DNA follows: TGTGCCAGCAGCCGTTGGACAGGGTCTAATGAAAAACTGTTTTTT.

This clone was found once. The V and J genes are TRBV18 and TRBJ2-3; weak D call: TRBD2 (6 bases). The V gene lost 8 bases and the J gene lost 15 bases, with 18 bases spanning the gap. Germline V gene lookup returns CDR1 KGHSH and CDR2 LQKENI. This CDR3 has 11 residues. CDR3 sequence (DNA): TGTGCCAGCCTGTTGGCGGGGACCCCCTATTTT. As protein: CASLLAGTPYF.

This chain links TRBV19 with TRBJ2-6; no clear D gene. The CDR3 is 14 residues long. Germline V gives CDR1 LNHDA, CDR2 SQIVND (reference sequence). Trimming took off 5 bases at V and 0 bases at J, with 5 bases between the two ends. CDR3 loop: CASSHRSGANVLTF. In nucleotides, the CDR3 is TGTGCCAGTAGTCATCGCTCTGGGGCCAACGTCCTGACTTTC.

This clone was observed once. The V and J genes are TRBV7-9 and TRBJ1-2; TRBD1 is a possible D gene (6 bases). The CDR3 loop spans 14 amino acids. V was clipped by 5 bases and J by 4 bases, with 14 bases between them. CDR1 is SEHNR, CDR2 FQNEAQ, per germline (reference sequence). The chain's CDR3 is CASSPPGDLYGYTF. CDR3 nucleotides: TGTGCCAGCAGCCCACCAGGGGACCTCTATGGCTACACCTTC.

This clone appeared a few times. This chain connects TRBV28 to TRBJ1-1, with unresolved D. Germline V lookup: CDR1 MDHEN, CDR2 SYDVKM. The CDR3 has 13 amino acids. The germline V and J ends were trimmed by 1 base and 7 bases, with 10 bases remaining between them. The CDR3: CASSLLAAYEAFF. The CDR3 coding sequence is TGTGCCAGCAGTTTATTGGCAGCTTATGAAGCTTTCTTT.

The chain combines TRBV7-9 with TRBJ2-6; D is perhaps TRBD1 (5 bases). Trimming stripped 3 bases from V and 0 bases from J, with 6 bases between. This CDR3 region has 15 residues. CDR1 SEHNR and CDR2 FQNEAQ come from the germline V gene (reference sequence). The CDR3 here is CASSFRGSGANVLTF. CDR3 bases: TGTGCCAGCAGCTTTAGGGGCTCTGGGGCCAACGTCCTGACTTTC.

This clone was counted a few times. The chain carries TRBV7-3 and TRBJ2-1; D perhaps matches TRBD2 (5 bases). This CDR3 contains 18 residues. V was clipped by 2 bases and J by 1 base, with 18 bases between them. Germline V gene sequence: CDR1 SGHTA, CDR2 FQGTGA. This chain's CDR3 is CASSLPAIGEGSYNEQFF. The CDR3 DNA sequence: TGTGCCAGCAGCTTACCCGCTATCGGAGAGGGTTCCTACAATGAGCAGTTCTTC.

This chain joins TRBV5-6 and TRBJ1-2; a weak D match, TRBD1 (6 bases). Germline CDR1 reads SGHDT; CDR2 reads YYEEEE. The CDR3 extends over 13 amino acids. The germline V and J ends were trimmed by 3 bases and 8 bases, with 14 bases remaining between them. The CDR3 DNA reads TGTGCCAGCAGCTCCCCGGGGGCGCAGGGCTACACCTTC. Translating gives CASSSPGAQGYTF.

V usage is TRBV30 and J usage is TRBJ2-5; D is undetermined. This CDR3 spans 16 amino acids. Germline CDR1 reads GTSNPN; CDR2 reads SVGIG (reference sequence). Trimming left V 3 bases short and J 5 bases short, with 22 bases between. This chain's CDR3 is CAWSQGLGQGRETQYF. The CDR3 DNA reads TGTGCCTGGAGCCAAGGGCTAGGCCAAGGCAGGGAGACCCAGTACTTC. Complete variable domain (other parts from reference TRBV30 and TRBJ2-5): SQTIHQWPATLVQPVGSPLSLECTVEGTSNPNLYWYRQAAGRGLQLLFYSVGIGQISSEVPQNLSASRPQDRQFILSSKKLLLSDSGFYLCAWSQGLGQGRETQYFGPGTRLLVL.

J is TRBJ1-1 and V is TRBV5-1; D is uncertain. The CDR3 totals 17 residues. Deletions cut 1 base from V and 0 bases from J, with 16 bases between. CDR1 SGHRS and CDR2 YFSETQ come from the germline V gene. For the CDR3, the DNA is TGCGCCAGCAGCTTGTGGCCGATAAAGTACATGAACACTGAAGCTTTCTTT. Translation gives CASSLWPIKYMNTEAFF. The full variable domain, completed using reference TRBV5-1 and TRBJ1-1, is KAGVTQTPRYLIKTRGQQVTLSCSPISGHRSVSWYQQTPGQGLQFLFEYFSETQRNKGNFPGRFSGRQFSNSRSEMNVSTLELGDSALYLCASSLWPIKYMNTEAFFGQGTRLTVV.

The chain uses TRBV29-1 and TRBJ1-2; D is possibly TRBD1 (5 bases). Germline loops: CDR1 SQVTM, CDR2 ANQGSEA. V was clipped by 2 bases and J by 8 bases, with 15 bases between them. This CDR3 region has 13 residues. The CDR3 protein is CSVEKGQGGGYTF. The CDR3 DNA sequence: TGCAGCGTTGAAAAGGGTCAGGGCGGGGGCTACACCTTC.

The chain joins TRBV7-3 to TRBJ1-5; D not certain. Trimming stripped 3 bases from V and 7 bases from J, with 10 bases between. This CDR3 has 13 residues. Germline V gene sequence: CDR1 SGHTA, CDR2 FQGTGA. In DNA, the CDR3 is TGTGCCAGCAGCTTCTCCACGGGGCAGCCCCAGCATTTT. Translating it yields CASSFSTGQPQHF.

The chain carries TRBV11-2 and TRBJ2-7; D tentatively reads TRBD1 or TRBD2 (5 bases each). The germline V and J ends were trimmed by 1 base and 2 bases, with 18 bases remaining between them. The CDR3 sequence is 17 residues long. The germline gives CDR1 SGHAT, CDR2 FQNNGV. The CDR3 DNA is TGTGCCAGCAGCTTAGCTTATGGGGACGAAGAGGCCTACGAGCAGTACTTC. This gives the protein CASSLAYGDEEAYEQYF. The full variable domain, rest sourced from reference TRBV11-2 and TRBJ2-7, is EAGVAQSPRYKIIEKRQSVAFWCNPISGHATLYWYQQILGQGPKLLIQFQNNGVVDDSQLPKDRFSAERLKGVDSTLKIQPAKLEDSAVYLCASSLAYGDEEAYEQYFGPGTRLTVT.

The rearrangement links TRBV12-5 to TRBJ2-7; the match to TRBD2 covers 11 bases. V dropped 7 bases and J dropped 1; count of bases not matched to a gene: 3. The CDR3 runs 14 residues. Per germline, CDR1 LGHNT and CDR2 FRNRAP. CDR3 protein: CASAVAGGSYEQYF. As DNA, the CDR3 is TGTGCTAGTGCCGTAGCGGGAGGGTCCTACGAGCAGTACTTC. The whole variable domain, remainder taken from reference TRBV12-5 and TRBJ2-7, is DARVTQTPRHKVTEMGQEVTMRCQPILGHNTVFWYRQTMMQGLELLAYFRNRAPLDDSGMPKDRFSAEMPDATLATLKIQPSEPRDSAVYFCASAVAGGSYEQYFGPGTRLTVT.

The chain uses TRBV4-1 and TRBJ1-5; no firm D call. V was pared by 4 bases and J by 0 bases, with 7 bases between. The CDR3 totals 14 residues. Germline lookup yields CDR1 MGHRA and CDR2 YSYEKL. The CDR3 DNA follows: TGCGCCAGCAGCCCCGTATTTAGCAATCAGCCCCAGCATTTT. Translated, it gives CASSPVFSNQPQHF.

The chain links TRBV19 to TRBJ2-5, with 11 positions matching TRBD2. This CDR3 region has 16 residues. The V and J ends lost 1 base and 2 bases, in that order; junction bases with no gene match: 3. Germline CDR1 LNHDA, CDR2 SQIVND (reference sequence). DNA for the CDR3: TGTGCCAGTAGTATAGGCCTAGCGGGGGGACAAGAGACCCAGTACTTC. Its protein is CASSIGLAGGQETQYF.

The V and J genes are TRBV27 and TRBJ2-7; 10 positions agree with TRBD2. This CDR3 contains 16 residues. Germline CDR1 and CDR2: MNHEY and SMNVEV (reference sequence). V shed 3 bases, J shed 0 bases, and the junction held 5 bases outside the gene matches. The CDR3 region has the DNA TGTGCCAGCAGTTTGAGGACTAGCGGCCTCTCCTACGAGCAGTACTTC. It encodes CASSLRTSGLSYEQYF.

The V gene is TRBV18, the J gene TRBJ1-2; D is undetermined. The length of the CDR3 is 17 residues. Trimming removed 6 bases at V and 5 bases at J, with 25 bases between. CDR1 is KGHSH and CDR2 is LQKENI in the germline V gene. CDR3 residues: CASSHVANTRLPYGYTF. The CDR3 nucleotides are TGTGCCAGCTCTCACGTCGCGAATACCCGACTTCCTTATGGCTACACCTTC.

This sequence joins TRBV7-2 and TRBJ1-1; D unclear. This CDR3 has 14 amino acids. Germline V lookup: CDR1 SGHTA, CDR2 FQGNSA. V was pared by 1 base and J by 6 bases, with 12 bases between. The CDR3: CASSLDQVGPEAFF. The CDR3 DNA reads as TGTGCCAGCAGCTTAGATCAGGTCGGACCTGAAGCTTTCTTT.

The V and J genes are TRBV30 and TRBJ2-1, with 7 nucleotides matching TRBD1. The CDR3 sequence is 12 residues long. Trimming at V came to 2 bases and at J to 8 bases, leaving 3 bases not matched to a gene. Looked up from germline, CDR1 is GTSNPN and CDR2 is SVGIG (reference sequence). The CDR3 DNA sequence: TGTGCCTGGAGTCGACAGGGCCATGAGCAGTTCTTC. This translates into CAWSRQGHEQFF.

The rearrangement joins TRBV2 to TRBJ2-7; no clear D. CDR1 SNHLY and CDR2 FYNNEI come from the germline V gene. Trimming shortened V by 2 bases and J by 2 bases, and 7 bases separated the two germline ends. This CDR3 is built from 13 residues. CDR3 nucleotide sequence: TGTGCCAGCAGTGAACCCCTCACCTACGAGCAGTACTTC. This sequence encodes CASSEPLTYEQYF.

The V gene is TRBV6-6, the J gene TRBJ1-5; D is possibly TRBD1 (6 bases). The CDR3 covers 14 residues. With 4 bases removed from V and 9 bases from J, the gap between germline ends came to 16 bases. The germline V gene encodes CDR1 MNHNY and CDR2 SVGAGI (reference sequence). Written as DNA, the CDR3 is TGTGCCAGCAGTTTCGGACAGTCCGGGGGGCCCCAGCATTTT. It encodes CASSFGQSGGPQHF.

There are a few counts of this clone. V and J are TRBV18 and TRBJ1-4; possible D gene TRBD1, 5 bases. The CDR3 runs to 16 residues. Trimming shortened V by 3 bases and J by 6 bases, and 17 bases separated the two germline ends. The germline V gene encodes CDR1 KGHSH and CDR2 LQKENI. In DNA, the CDR3 is TGTGCCAGCTCACCCAGGAACCCAGGGCTCGATGAAAAACTGTTTTTT. Protein: CASSPRNPGLDEKLFF. The full variable domain, in which reference TRBV18 and TRBJ1-4 provide the parts outside the CDR3, is NAGVMQNPRHLVRRRGQEARLRCSPMKGHSHVYWYRQLPEEGLKFMVYLQKENIIDESGMPKERFSAEFPKEGPSILRIQQVVRGDSAAYFCASSPRNPGLDEKLFFGSGTQLSVL.

V is TRBV13 and J is TRBJ2-1; the D is unclear. The V end lost 1 base, the J end lost 0 bases, and 7 bases lay between the germline ends. The CDR3 covers 15 residues. CDR1 PRHDT and CDR2 FYEKMQ come from the germline V gene (reference sequence). The CDR3 region has the DNA TGTGCCAGCAGCTTAGAGAGTAGCTCCTACAATGAGCAGTTCTTC. This codes for CASSLESSSYNEQFF.